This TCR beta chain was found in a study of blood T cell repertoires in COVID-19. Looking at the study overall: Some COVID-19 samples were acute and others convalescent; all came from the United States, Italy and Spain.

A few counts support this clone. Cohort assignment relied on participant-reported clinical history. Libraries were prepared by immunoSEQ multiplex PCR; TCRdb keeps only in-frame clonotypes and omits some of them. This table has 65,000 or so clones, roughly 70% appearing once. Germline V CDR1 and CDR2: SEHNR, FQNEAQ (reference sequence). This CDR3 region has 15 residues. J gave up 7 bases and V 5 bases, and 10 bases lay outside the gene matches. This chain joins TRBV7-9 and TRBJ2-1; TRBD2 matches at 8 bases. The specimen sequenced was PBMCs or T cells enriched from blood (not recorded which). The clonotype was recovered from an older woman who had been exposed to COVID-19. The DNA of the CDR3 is TGTGCCAGCAGCCATAGCGGAGCGGGGGTAAATGAGCAGTTCTTC. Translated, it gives CASSHSGAGVNEQFF.